A selection of T cell receptor beta chains follows, all from one sample in a study of T cells in Graves' hyperthyroidism and ophthalmopathy. TCRdb reprocessed the multiplex PCR reads with MiXCR, giving one entry per CDR3 protein. The sample carries over 350,000 distinct CDR3 sequences, about 15% recorded once. Sequencing was carried out using blood. These TCRs come from a man between 18 and 35 years old with Graves' ophthalmopathy. The CDR3 runs from the conserved cysteine through the conserved F or W. Each record gives: V gene, J gene, clone size, D gene, CDR3 protein, CDR3 DNA. The D gene is left open where the match is weak. A row's size may be missing; if present it is once, few, many or a size class.

V gene: TRBV3-1; J gene: TRBJ1-1; clone size: many; D gene: -; CDR3 protein: CASSQTIVGPLNTEAFF; CDR3 DNA: TGTGCCAGCAGCCAAACGATAGTGGGCCCCCTGAACACTGAAGCTTTCTTT
V gene: TRBV2; J gene: TRBJ1-1; clone size: many; D gene: -; CDR3 protein: CASTGLSSEAFF; CDR3 DNA: TGTGCCAGCACAGGGCTCAGTAGTGAAGCTTTCTTT
V gene: TRBV11-2; J gene: TRBJ1-2; clone size: many; D gene: -; CDR3 protein: CASSPSQGLGYTF; CDR3 DNA: TGTGCCAGCAGTCCCTCCCAGGGACTTGGCTACACCTTC
V gene: TRBV25-1; J gene: TRBJ2-5; clone size: once; D gene: -; CDR3 protein: CASSEVRESQYF; CDR3 DNA: TGTGCCAGCAGTGAAGTTAGAGAATCCCAGTACTTC
V gene: TRBV2; J gene: TRBJ2-7; clone size: many; D gene: -; CDR3 protein: CASSEAVASYEQYF; CDR3 DNA: TGTGCCAGCAGTGAAGCGGTGGCTAGCTACGAGCAGTACTTC
V gene: TRBV30; J gene: TRBJ1-6; clone size: many; D gene: -; CDR3 protein: CAWSSPSPLHF; CDR3 DNA: TGTGCCTGGAGTTCCCCTTCACCCCTCCACTTT
V gene: TRBV4-1; J gene: TRBJ2-1; clone size: few; D gene: TRBD1; CDR3 protein: CASSQGTGYSEQFF; CDR3 DNA: TGCGCCAGCAGCCAAGGGACAGGGTATTCTGAGCAGTTCTTC
V gene: TRBV5-1; J gene: TRBJ1-6; clone size: many; D gene: TRBD1; CDR3 protein: CASSLNRGNLSPLHF; CDR3 DNA: TGCGCCAGCAGCTTGAACAGGGGCAACCTTTCACCCCTCCACTTT
V gene: TRBV2; J gene: TRBJ2-7; clone size: many; D gene: -; CDR3 protein: CASSVDKSASSYEQYF; CDR3 DNA: TGTGCCAGCAGTGTAGATAAATCGGCGAGCTCCTACGAGCAGTACTTC
V gene: TRBV5-1; J gene: TRBJ2-1; clone size: many; D gene: -; CDR3 protein: CASSLEALEYNEQFF; CDR3 DNA: TGCGCCAGCAGCTTGGAGGCCCTCGAGTACAATGAGCAGTTCTTC
V gene: TRBV2; J gene: TRBJ1-6; clone size: many; D gene: -; CDR3 protein: CASSLRQGYNSPLHF; CDR3 DNA: TGTGCCAGCAGTCTACGGCAGGGGTATAATTCACCCCTCCACTTT
V gene: TRBV9; J gene: TRBJ2-1; clone size: many; D gene: -; CDR3 protein: CASSVVPNNEQFF; CDR3 DNA: TGTGCCAGCAGCGTAGTTCCGAACAATGAGCAGTTCTTC
V gene: TRBV30; J gene: TRBJ2-3; clone size: -; D gene: -; CDR3 protein: CAWSGLARQTSTDTQYF; CDR3 DNA: TGTGCCTGGAGTGGGCTGGCTAGACAAACTAGCACAGATACGCAGTATTTT
V gene: TRBV5-1; J gene: TRBJ2-5; clone size: many; D gene: TRBD2; CDR3 protein: CASSSGTSGQETQYF; CDR3 DNA: TGCGCCAGCAGCTCGGGAACTAGCGGACAAGAGACCCAGTACTTC
V gene: TRBV5-1; J gene: TRBJ2-3; clone size: many; D gene: -; CDR3 protein: CASSLSFRTDTQYF; CDR3 DNA: TGCGCCAGCAGCTTGAGTTTCCGCACAGATACGCAGTATTTT
V gene: TRBV5-1; J gene: TRBJ1-4; clone size: -; D gene: -; CDR3 protein: CASSRGIGEGNEKLFF; CDR3 DNA: TGCGCCAGCAGCCGAGGGATCGGCGAGGGGAATGAAAAACTGTTTTTT
V gene: TRBV4-1; J gene: TRBJ2-2; clone size: -; D gene: TRBD1; CDR3 protein: CASSQADRERRELFF; CDR3 DNA: TGCGCCAGCAGCCAAGCGGACAGGGAGAGGAGGGAGCTGTTTTTT
V gene: TRBV29-1; J gene: TRBJ1-5; clone size: few; D gene: TRBD1; CDR3 protein: CSVWTGGNNQPQHF; CDR3 DNA: TGCAGCGTTTGGACAGGGGGCAACAATCAGCCCCAGCATTTT
V gene: TRBV24-1; J gene: TRBJ2-1; clone size: many; D gene: TRBD2; CDR3 protein: CATSAITSGSSYNEQFF; CDR3 DNA: TGTGCCACCAGCGCGATTACAAGCGGGAGCTCCTACAATGAGCAGTTCTTC
V gene: TRBV27; J gene: TRBJ2-1; clone size: many; D gene: -; CDR3 protein: CATGFLGVNGEQFF; CDR3 DNA: TGTGCCACCGGATTTCTTGGGGTTAACGGTGAGCAGTTCTTC
V gene: TRBV20-1; J gene: TRBJ1-1; clone size: many; D gene: TRBD1; CDR3 protein: CSAKSGTGGMNTEAFF; CDR3 DNA: TGCAGTGCTAAATCCGGGACAGGGGGCATGAACACTGAAGCTTTCTTT
V gene: TRBV30; J gene: TRBJ2-7; clone size: many; D gene: TRBD1; CDR3 protein: CAWNQGVEQYF; CDR3 DNA: TGTGCCTGGAATCAGGGGGTTGAGCAGTACTTC
V gene: TRBV15; J gene: TRBJ1-1; clone size: -; D gene: -; CDR3 protein: CATSRGGYTEAFF; CDR3 DNA: TGTGCCACCAGCAGAGGGGGGTACACTGAAGCTTTCTTT
V gene: TRBV29-1; J gene: TRBJ2-5; clone size: few; D gene: TRBD1; CDR3 protein: CSGDSLGETQYF; CDR3 DNA: TGCAGCGGGGACAGTCTAGGGGAGACCCAGTACTTC
V gene: TRBV30; J gene: TRBJ2-3; clone size: many; D gene: -; CDR3 protein: CAWSRRLGDTQYF; CDR3 DNA: TGTGCCTGGAGCCGGCGCTTAGGGGATACGCAGTATTTT
V gene: TRBV5-6; J gene: TRBJ2-4; clone size: -; D gene: -; CDR3 protein: CASSLGGGAADIQYF; CDR3 DNA: TGTGCCAGCAGCTTGGGGGGGGGGGCCGCAGACATTCAGTACTTC
V gene: TRBV3-1; J gene: TRBJ1-2; clone size: many; D gene: TRBD1; CDR3 protein: CASSPTGTENYGYTF; CDR3 DNA: TGTGCCAGCAGCCCCACCGGGACAGAGAACTATGGCTACACCTTC
V gene: TRBV27; J gene: TRBJ2-7; clone size: many; D gene: -; CDR3 protein: CASSFSPTYEQYF; CDR3 DNA: TGTGCCAGCAGTTTCTCCCCGACATACGAGCAGTACTTC
V gene: TRBV29-1; J gene: TRBJ1-4; clone size: -; D gene: TRBD1; CDR3 protein: CSVAGTGGEKLFF; CDR3 DNA: TGCAGCGTGGCCGGGACAGGGGGGGAAAAACTGTTTTTT
V gene: TRBV4-1; J gene: TRBJ1-3; clone size: -; D gene: TRBD1; CDR3 protein: CASSLRPGGNGNTIYF; CDR3 DNA: TGCGCCAGCAGCCTTCGGCCAGGGGGCAATGGAAACACCATATATTTT
V gene: TRBV30; J gene: TRBJ1-2; clone size: many; D gene: -; CDR3 protein: CAWSVAVYGYTF; CDR3 DNA: TGTGCCTGGAGTGTTGCCGTCTATGGCTACACCTTC
V gene: TRBV10-3; J gene: TRBJ1-1; clone size: many; D gene: -; CDR3 protein: CAISVEGGTEAFF; CDR3 DNA: TGTGCCATCAGTGTGGAGGGCGGGACTGAAGCTTTCTTT
V gene: TRBV19; J gene: TRBJ1-6; clone size: -; D gene: -; CDR3 protein: CASRAIVGGPHSPLHF; CDR3 DNA: TGTGCCAGTAGAGCTATAGTAGGGGGGCCTCATTCACCCCTCCACTTT
V gene: TRBV18; J gene: TRBJ2-3; clone size: many; D gene: TRBD2; CDR3 protein: CASSLAGGPTDTQYF; CDR3 DNA: TGTGCCAGCTCACTAGCGGGAGGACCCACAGATACGCAGTATTTT
V gene: TRBV5-1; J gene: TRBJ1-2; clone size: few; D gene: -; CDR3 protein: CASSFTGGDNNYGYTF; CDR3 DNA: TGCGCCAGCAGCTTCACCGGCGGCGACAATAACTATGGCTACACCTTC
V gene: TRBV30; J gene: TRBJ2-2; clone size: many; D gene: -; CDR3 protein: CAWLPSGTGELFF; CDR3 DNA: TGTGCCTGGCTCCCTAGTGGCACCGGGGAGCTGTTTTTT
V gene: TRBV24-1; J gene: TRBJ2-1; clone size: many; D gene: TRBD2; CDR3 protein: CATSDAEKSGTSGTRNLNEQFF; CDR3 DNA: TGTGCCACCAGTGATGCCGAGAAGTCGGGGACTAGCGGGACAAGGAACCTCAATGAGCAGTTCTTC
V gene: TRBV7-9; J gene: TRBJ1-5; clone size: -; D gene: -; CDR3 protein: CASSLGTKTSNQPQHF; CDR3 DNA: TGTGCCAGCAGCTTAGGAACAAAGACTAGCAATCAGCCCCAGCATTTT
V gene: TRBV27; J gene: TRBJ2-1; clone size: -; D gene: TRBD2; CDR3 protein: CASSLSQASGGSSYNEQFF; CDR3 DNA: TGTGCCAGCAGTCTTTCTCAGGCTAGCGGGGGGAGCTCCTACAATGAGCAGTTCTTC
V gene: TRBV27; J gene: TRBJ2-7; clone size: many; D gene: -; CDR3 protein: CASSPRLAEGDEQYF; CDR3 DNA: TGTGCCAGCAGTCCCCGCCTAGCGGAGGGGGACGAGCAGTACTTC
V gene: TRBV5-8; J gene: TRBJ2-3; clone size: many; D gene: TRBD2; CDR3 protein: CASRRFSGGATDTQYF; CDR3 DNA: TGTGCCAGCAGGAGATTTAGCGGGGGGGCCACAGATACGCAGTATTTT
V gene: TRBV12-3/TRBV12-4; J gene: TRBJ2-1; clone size: many; D gene: TRBD2; CDR3 protein: CASSVLAEKNNEQFF; CDR3 DNA: TGTGCCAGCAGTGTACTAGCGGAAAAAAACAATGAGCAGTTCTTC
V gene: TRBV3-1; J gene: TRBJ2-5; clone size: -; D gene: TRBD2; CDR3 protein: CASSQVPGTSGGAKETQYF; CDR3 DNA: TGTGCCAGCAGCCAGGTCCCCGGGACTAGCGGGGGGGCCAAGGAGACCCAGTACTTC
V gene: TRBV5-1; J gene: TRBJ2-7; clone size: many; D gene: -; CDR3 protein: CASSLDIAGSYEQYF; CDR3 DNA: TGCGCCAGCAGCTTGGATATCGCCGGCTCCTACGAGCAGTACTTC
V gene: TRBV7-9; J gene: TRBJ2-1; clone size: -; D gene: TRBD2; CDR3 protein: CASSTPSQRESTNYNEQFF; CDR3 DNA: TGTGCCAGCAGCACCCCGTCCCAGCGGGAGAGTACAAACTACAATGAGCAGTTCTTC